This TCR beta chain appears in the sequencing data of a study of blood T cell repertoires in COVID-19. Study-wide background: PBMCs, B-cell-depleted T cells, or T cells provided the cDNA or gDNA that made up the material.

Authors' data handling: Estimation of nucleated cell counts relied on the amplification of reference gene primers. Repertoires were generated with immunoSEQ multiplex PCR, while TCRdb's copy carries only in-frame clones and drops some. V, J and clone size derive from that table, while D and trimming were established from the DNA sequence. The table includes approximately 150,000 clones, 80% to 90% detected once. V dropped 4 bases and J dropped 3 bases, with 13 bases sitting between them. CDR1 is SEHNR and CDR2 is FQNEAQ in the germline V gene (reference sequence). The CDR3 loop spans 14 amino acids. The V gene is TRBV7-9, the J gene TRBJ2-7; D is ambiguous. This TCR came from a woman between 55 and 75 years old with active COVID-19. The sample taken for sequencing was peripheral blood. Here the CDR3 reads CASSSSGFRYEQYF. The CDR3 nucleotides read TGTGCCAGCAGCTCTAGTGGGTTTCGCTACGAGCAGTACTTC.